This TCR beta chain was captured in a study of blood T cells in healthy people across ages. For the second PCR, which ran for about 7 to 11 cycles, a sample-barcoded 5' primer and a J-beta primer mix were used. TCRdb reanalysed the 5' RACE reads using MiXCR and keeps one entry per CDR3 protein. The table lists more than 600,000 distinct CDR3 sequences, just under 25% of them singletons. The study recruited healthy Caucasian donors from Russia who were aged about 6 to 90. The authors isolated at least 6 million PBMCs per sample. V trimming: 8 bases; J trimming: 9 bases; junction bases outside the gene matches: 6. This CDR3 is 13 amino acids long. From germline, CDR1 is SEHNR and CDR2 FQNEAQ (reference sequence). This same sample was also taken into another study, of T cells of mothers and their children. In that study: Persisting microchimeric T cell clones went undetected.

The rearrangement links TRBV7-9 to TRBJ2-1; TRBD2 matches 11 bases. The clonotype originates from a boy younger than 18 in good health. Sequenced sample: blood. Here the CDR3 DNA reads TGTGCCAGCGTACTAGCGGGGGCACTTGAGCAGTTCTTC. This codes for CASVLAGALEQFF. The full variable domain, with the rest looked up from reference TRBV7-9 and TRBJ2-1, is DTGVSQNPRHKITKRGQNVTFRCDPISEHNRLYWYRQTLGQGPEFLTYFQNEAQLEKSRLLSDRFSAERPKGSFSTLEIQRTEQGDSAMYLCASVLAGALEQFFGPGTRLTVL.